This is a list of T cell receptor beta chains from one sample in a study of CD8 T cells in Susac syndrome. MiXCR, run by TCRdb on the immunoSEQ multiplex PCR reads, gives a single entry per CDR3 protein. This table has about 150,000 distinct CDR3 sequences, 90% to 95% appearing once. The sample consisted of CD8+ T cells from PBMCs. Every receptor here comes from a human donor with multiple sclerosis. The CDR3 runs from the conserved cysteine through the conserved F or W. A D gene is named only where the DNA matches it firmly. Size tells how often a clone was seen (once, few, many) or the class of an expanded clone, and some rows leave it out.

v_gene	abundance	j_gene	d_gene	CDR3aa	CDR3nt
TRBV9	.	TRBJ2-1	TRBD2	CASSDSGGAPNEQFF	TGTGCCAGCAGCGATAGCGGGGGGGCCCCCAATGAGCAGTTCTTC
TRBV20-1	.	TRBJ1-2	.	CSARGRASRVDYGYTF	TGCAGTGCTAGGGGCAGGGCCTCCCGGGTCGACTATGGCTACACCTTC
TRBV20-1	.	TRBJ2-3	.	CSARGQAGDTQYF	TGCAGTGCTAGAGGTCAGGCGGGGGATACGCAGTATTTT
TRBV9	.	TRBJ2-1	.	CASSPRDSIHQTYNEQFF	TGTGCCAGCAGCCCCCGGGACTCCATCCACCAGACCTACAATGAGCAGTTCTTC
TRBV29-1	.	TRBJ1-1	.	CSVEDGMNTEAFF	TGCAGCGTTGAAGACGGGATGAACACTGAAGCTTTCTTT
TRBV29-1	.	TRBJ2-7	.	CSVERGLPPYEQYF	TGCAGCGTTGAAAGGGGTCTCCCCCCCTACGAGCAGTACTTC
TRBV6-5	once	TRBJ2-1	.	CASSYSNGNEQFF	TGTGCCAGCAGTTACTCGAATGGGAATGAGCAGTTCTTC
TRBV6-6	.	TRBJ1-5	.	CASSSSGLQPQHF	TGTGCCAGCAGTTCCTCGGGCCTCCAGCCCCAGCATTTT
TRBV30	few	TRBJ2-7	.	CAWSDSYEQYF	TGTGCCTGGAGTGACTCCTACGAGCAGTACTTC
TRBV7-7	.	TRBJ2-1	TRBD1	CASSPGQGNYNEQFF	TGTGCTAGCAGCCCAGGACAGGGAAACTACAATGAGCAGTTCTTC
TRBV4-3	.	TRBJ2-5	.	CASSQDRGAQETQYF	TGCGCCAGCAGCCAAGATCGGGGGGCTCAAGAGACCCAGTACTTC
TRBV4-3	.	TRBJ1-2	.	CASSQDVSSTDGYTF	TGCGCCAGCAGCCAAGATGTCAGTTCCACGGATGGCTACACCTTC
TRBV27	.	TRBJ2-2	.	CASIAGGTGELFF	TGTGCCAGCATCGCAGGAGGGACCGGGGAGCTGTTTTTT
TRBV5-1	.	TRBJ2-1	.	CASSSYSVLGPQFF	TGCGCCAGCAGTTCGTACTCCGTGTTAGGACCGCAGTTCTTC
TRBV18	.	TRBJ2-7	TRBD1	CASSLDRDGSYEQYF	TGTGCCAGCTCACTGGACAGGGATGGTAGCTACGAGCAGTACTTC
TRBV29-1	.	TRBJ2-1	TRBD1	CSFGQGMYNEQFF	TGCAGCTTCGGACAGGGGATGTACAATGAGCAGTTCTTC
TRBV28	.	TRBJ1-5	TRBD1	CLQQCKGASQPQHF	TGTCTCCAGCAGTGTAAGGGGGCAAGTCAGCCCCAGCATTTT
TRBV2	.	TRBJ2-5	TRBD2	CASRTRGGPLQETQYF	TGTGCCAGCAGGACCCGGGGGGGCCCCCTCCAAGAGACCCAGTACTTC
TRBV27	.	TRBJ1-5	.	CASWAGNQPQHF	TGTGCCAGCTGGGCCGGTAATCAGCCCCAGCATTTT
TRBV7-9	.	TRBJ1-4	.	CASSLEIFEKLFF	TGTGCCAGCAGCTTAGAAATCTTTGAAAAACTGTTTTTT
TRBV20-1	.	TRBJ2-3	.	CSARELRGRYRTDTQYF	TGCAGTGCTAGAGAGTTACGGGGACGATACCGCACAGATACGCAGTATTTT
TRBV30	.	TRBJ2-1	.	CAWSDWGASYNEQFF	TGTGCCTGGAGTGATTGGGGGGCATCCTACAATGAGCAGTTCTTC
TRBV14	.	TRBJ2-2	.	CASSQDKGGSGELFF	TGTGCCAGCAGCCAAGATAAGGGGGGATCCGGGGAGCTGTTTTTT
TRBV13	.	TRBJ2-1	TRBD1	CASSGRTGNLQYNEQFF	TGTGCCAGCAGCGGCCGGACAGGCAACCTCCAATACAATGAGCAGTTCTTC
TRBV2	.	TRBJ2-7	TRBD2	CASSEALGPSGGYLYEQYF	TGTGCCAGCAGTGAAGCGCTGGGCCCTAGCGGGGGATACCTTTACGAGCAGTACTTC
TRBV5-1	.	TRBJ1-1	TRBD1	CASSPRDRYGTEAFF	TGCGCCAGCAGCCCCCGGGACAGGTATGGGACTGAAGCTTTCTTT
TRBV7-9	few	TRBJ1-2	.	CASSLGQGNYGYTF	TGTGCCAGCAGCTTAGGGCAGGGTAACTATGGCTACACCTTC
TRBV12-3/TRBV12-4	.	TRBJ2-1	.	CASSFKRTGEQFF	TGTGCCAGCAGTTTCAAGCGGACCGGCGAGCAGTTCTTC
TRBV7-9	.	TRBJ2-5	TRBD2	CASSTTSGASGWGSQYF	TGTGCCAGCAGCACCACTAGCGGGGCCTCCGGGTGGGGGTCCCAGTACTTC
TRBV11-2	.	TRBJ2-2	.	CASSLSGPNTGELFF	TGTGCCAGCAGCTTATCGGGCCCAAACACCGGGGAGCTGTTTTTT
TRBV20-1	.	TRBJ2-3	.	CSASSSVAILRNTQYF	TGCAGTGCTAGTTCGTCCGTGGCTATCCTCAGAAATACGCAGTATTTT
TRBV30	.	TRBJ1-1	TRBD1	CASGQGTEAFF	TGTGCCTCCGGACAGGGCACTGAAGCTTTCTTT
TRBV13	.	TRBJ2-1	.	CASTDDRRNEQFF	TGTGCCAGCACCGACGACAGGAGGAATGAGCAGTTCTTC
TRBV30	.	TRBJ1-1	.	CAWSVPFRGLAQSTEAFF	TGTGCCTGGAGTGTCCCCTTCCGTGGATTGGCTCAATCAACTGAAGCTTTCTTT
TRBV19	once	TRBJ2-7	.	CASSTPGNYEQYF	TGTGCCAGTAGTACCCCAGGGAACTACGAGCAGTACTTC